The sample holds many counts of the clone carrying this TCR beta chain. The target antigen is unknown. The TCR beta CDR3 regions underwent amplification using RNA transcripts as the source. Initially, a first-round RT-PCR of the TCR CDR3 employed the HTBI primer set. MiXCR, applied by TCRdb to the multiplex PCR reads, yields one record per CDR3 protein. Here the sample spans approximately 430,000 distinct CDR3 sequences, more than 15% being singletons. The CDR3 length is 14 residues. Germline V CDR1 and CDR2: SNHLY, FYNNEI. Trimming took 6 bases from V and 3 from J, leaving 14 bases between them. The data were obtained in a study of T cells in Graves' hyperthyroidism and ophthalmopathy. Study results and limitations: Appearing also in blood were most of the thyroid clonotypes expanded above 0.001. Ophthalmopathy was identified by the model a median approximately 6.9 months ahead of onset.

The chain recombines TRBV2 with TRBJ1-2; D is perhaps TRBD1 (5 bases). The TCR originated in a woman under 30 with Graves' hyperthyroidism. Sequenced input: blood. CDR3 protein: CASRVEGAYYGYTF. The CDR3 DNA reads as TGTGCCAGCAGAGTCGAAGGGGCGTACTATGGCTACACCTTC.